This TCR beta chain emerged from a study of CD8+ T cells in alopecia areata (dated by TCRdb to the late 2010s). Background for the entire study: Treated patients were enrolled in an open-label pilot trial of oral tofacitinib at 5 to 10 mg twice daily for moderate-to-severe alopecia areata. Biopsies were taken from tofacitinib-treated patients at baseline and at 4 and 24 weeks of treatment, and a later scalp biopsy was taken in several of the tofacitinib-treated patients. For the treated patients, the SALT score, which quantifies what percentage of scalp surface area is affected, served as the measure of disease severity. Tofacitinib was given for 6 to 18 months, followed by 6 months of follow-up off drug to assess delayed response and recurrence. Human TCRbeta sequencing covered scalp tissue and sorted CD4+ and CD8+ peripheral blood T cells from patchy and totalis/universalis alopecia areata patients and healthy controls. TCRbeta CDR3 regions were amplified by immunoSEQ multiplex PCR using 35 Vbeta forward and 13 Jbeta reverse primers. The RNA source kit depended on sample type: the PAXgene miRNA kit for fixed scalp, the miRNeasy kit for PBMCs, and the RNeasy kit for mouse skin. Scalp clonality was compared among normal scalp (n=4), patchy alopecia areata scalp (n=8), and alopecia totalis/universalis scalp (n=8). In both human patients and the C3H/HeJ mouse model, the study applied high-throughput TCRbeta sequencing to look at T cell clonal expansion in alopecia areata.

Sample time point, as interpreted from the label and publication: around 22 weeks on oral tofacitinib. The treatment or condition label for this specimen denotes: oral pan-JAK inhibitor, 5-10 mg twice daily. From alopecia areata patients, peripheral blood was collected along with lesional scalp punch biopsies. PBMCs were separated by density centrifugation and stained for CD3, CD4 and CD8, after which CD4+ and CD8+ T cells were sorted on a FACSAria. There are a few counts of this clone. What this receptor recognizes is not known. No base-level quality is on record; no much larger clone is a single base apart. Results and caveats for the whole study, not just this receptor: Tofacitinib significantly lowered scalp clonality and the number of expanded CD8+ clones among the top 100 scalp clones. Shared TCR sequences between patients were less evident than in mice, which may be partly attributable to HLA diversity in the patient population. Because the treated cohort was small and included a single nonresponder, larger studies are needed to assess links between baseline CD8+ expansion and response. During tofacitinib treatment, many expanded lesional clones remained in scalp and blood, and this persistence may partly explain relapse after treatment is stopped. Resident alphabeta T cells in normal human skin are also sequenced, complicating scalp TCR repertoire analysis, unlike mouse skin dominated by gammadelta T cells. Compared with normal scalp, lesional scalp had higher clonality and more expanded CD8+ clones, particularly in alopecia totalis/universalis, a pattern that suggests antigenic drive.

The library was generated by the immunoSEQ multiplex PCR assay. To provide template for TCR sequencing, every sample had RNA extracted and reverse transcribed into cDNA. First-strand cDNA was synthesized with SuperScript III using a 2:1 mix of oligo-dT and random hexamers. A synthetic immune receptor repertoire was used to assess amplification bias, and residual bias was removed computationally. The authors processed their data as follows. Raw reads were preprocessed to remove errors, and CDR3 was defined by IMGT conventions from the conserved cysteine to phenylalanine. Clonality was computed by normalizing Shannon entropy by log2 of the number of productive unique TCRs and subtracting the result from 1. CD4 or CD8 identity of scalp clones was inferred by cross-referencing scalp TCRbeta sequences with sorted blood CD4 and CD8 repertoires. TCRdb re-hosts the immuneACCESS table, in-frame sequences only. Its copies lack some clones; in the studies checked, an unresolved V gene accounts for under half of them, and the cause for the rest is not known. From that table come the V and J calls and clone size; the DNA was used to work out D and trimming. A total of some 170,000 clones appear in this sample, roughly 50% of them only once. The ten biggest clones cover more than 10% of the sample.

This TCR came from a human donor with alopecia areata. The sample was CD8+ T cells sorted from blood, taken at week 24, from a patient treated with tofacitinib.

The CDR3 corresponds to CAISEIQGTETQYF. The DNA is TGTGCCATCAGTGAGATACAGGGAACCGAGACCCAGTACTTC. The rearranged segments are TRBV10-3 and TRBJ2-5; TRBD1 might be the D gene, on 6 matching bases. Its CDR3 holds 14 amino acids, cysteine through phenylalanine. The only DNA kept is the CDR3, 42 bases in frame from the first base. CDR1 and CDR2, looked up from the germline V gene, are ENHRY and SYGVKD. Deletion took 2 bases off V and 5 bases off J, with a span of 12 bases between the germline ends.